This section outlines one T cell receptor beta chain sequence together with its context. Its matching antigen is unknown. This sample is part of a study of graft-versus-host responses after intestinal transplantation. Overall study context: All recipients got anti-thymocyte globulin induction, then tacrolimus and steroids for three to four years.

Germline CDR1 GTSNPN, CDR2 SVGIG (reference sequence). CDR3 size: 16 residues. V shed 0 bases and J shed 0 bases, with 9 bases lying between them. The table came from immunoSEQ multiplex PCR; TCRdb's copy has only in-frame clones and leaves some out. The sample consists of some 82,000 clones, more than 75% of them appearing once. The chain joins TRBV30 to TRBJ2-6, with D unresolved. This receptor was identified in a human donor who was the organ donor for an intestinal transplant. Here the sequenced sample was unstimulated CD8+ T cells sorted from spleen or lymph node cells, taken before transplant. Written as DNA, the CDR3 is TGTGCCTGGAGTGTACTGAGGTTCTCTGGGGCCAACGTCCTGACTTTC. Translated, it gives CAWSVLRFSGANVLTF.